This T cell receptor (beta chain) originates from a study of shared clonotypes between healthy human individuals. CD8 cells regarded as naive lacked CD45RO, were positively chosen for CCR7, and omitted terminally differentiated effector memory CD45RA+ cells. This clone appeared a few times. Authors' analysis steps: Filtering differed since immunoSEQ provided only junctions, with no quality scores. TCRdb keeps only in-frame clones here, not all; method: immunoSEQ multiplex PCR. For V, J and clone size, that table is used; D and trimming come from the DNA. The sample includes around 2.1 million clones, about 92% of them seen just once. From germline, CDR1 is LNHDA and CDR2 SQIVND (reference sequence). The V segment lost 5 bases and the J segment 4 bases; nucleotides outside the gene matches: 6. The CDR3 has 15 amino acids.

The chain is built from TRBV19 and TRBJ1-5; 9 bases map to TRBD1. The TCR was taken from a man aged 18-30 years in good health. Some clones in this sample may be carry-over from other donors' samples. The sequenced sample was naive CD8+ T cells from PBMCs. The CDR3 region has the DNA TGTGCCAGTAGTTTGGGACAGGGAAAGAATCAGCCCCAGCATTTT. It codes for CASSLGQGKNQPQHF.